The 10 T cell receptor beta chains listed next were all sequenced from one sample in a study of neoadjuvant anti-PD-1 for oral cavity cancer (dated by TCRdb to the early 2020s). The method was the immunoSEQ multiplex PCR assay. TCRdb's version of the immuneACCESS table is confined to in-frame rearrangements and falls short of the full clone set. An unresolved V gene accounts for under half of the shortfall where checked; the remainder is of unknown origin. The sample has over 25,000 clones on record, about 80% of them singletons. The ten top clones hold 3.4% of the sample. The time point label of this sample denotes: after neoadjuvant nivolumab, at surgical resection. Here the sequenced sample was PBMCs, taken after nivolumab (anti-PD-1) treatment. All receptors come from a person between 35 and 79 years old with oral cavity squamous cell carcinoma.

The rearrangement links TRBV10-2 to TRBJ1-1, with D unclear. The V gene's germline CDR1 is WSHSY and CDR2 SAAADI. The CDR3 runs to 12 residues. Trimming shortened V by 8 bases and J by 1 base, and 8 bases separated the two germline ends. The CDR3 region is CASGEWNTEAFF. CDR3 sequence (DNA): TGCGCCAGCGGGGAATGGAACACTGAAGCTTTCTTT.

The rearrangement uses TRBV11-3 and TRBJ2-2; D might be TRBD1 (6 bases). Germline CDR1 and CDR2: SGHNT and YENEEA. The CDR3 covers 16 residues. Trimming took 2 bases from V and 6 from J, leaving 16 bases between them. The CDR3 sequence is CASSLKRGIWAGELFF. The CDR3 DNA reads as TGTGCCAGCAGCTTAAAAAGGGGGATCTGGGCCGGGGAGCTGTTTTTT.

The chain couples TRBV2 to TRBJ2-7, with D possibly being TRBD1 (6 bases). There are 14 residues in the CDR3. Trimming left V 8 bases short and J 1 base short, with 15 bases between. CDR1 is SNHLY, CDR2 FYNNEI, per germline. CDR3 nucleotide sequence: TGTGCCAGCCAGGACAGAGAACTTTCCTACGAGCAGTACTTC. It yields the protein CASQDRELSYEQYF.

V and J are TRBV5-1 and TRBJ1-4, with D hard to call. Trimming pared 4 bases from V and 3 bases from J, leaving 10 bases between. The CDR3 sequence is 14 residues long. Germline loops: CDR1 SGHRS, CDR2 YFSETQ. CDR3 amino acids: CASSPDPANEKLFF. In DNA form, the CDR3 reads TGCGCCAGCAGCCCAGACCCTGCTAATGAAAAACTGTTTTTT.

The V and J genes are TRBV6-4 and TRBJ2-3; possibly TRBD2 for D (6 bases). The CDR3 is 14 residues long. Germline CDR1 MRHNA, CDR2 SNTAGT. V lost 2 bases and J lost 0, with 6 bases in between. This CDR3 is CASSDGTSTDTQYF. The CDR3, as DNA: TGTGCCAGCAGTGACGGGACTAGCACAGATACGCAGTATTTT.

This clone was observed once. The rearrangement uses TRBV7-9 and TRBJ2-7; D possibly corresponds to TRBD1 (5 bases). Germline V CDR1 and CDR2: SEHNR, FQNEAQ (reference sequence). V lost 4 bases and J 5 bases, leaving 24 bases between the germline ends. This CDR3 has 17 residues. The CDR3 region is CASSSSLQGPAWNEQYF. CDR3 nucleotide sequence: TGTGCCAGCAGCTCTTCTCTTCAGGGCCCCGCTTGGAACGAGCAGTACTTC. The full variable domain, in which reference TRBV7-9 and TRBJ2-7 provide the parts outside the CDR3, is DTGVSQNPRHKITKRGQNVTFRCDPISEHNRLYWYRQTLGQGPEFLTYFQNEAQLEKSRLLSDRFSAERPKGSFSTLEIQRTEQGDSAMYLCASSSSLQGPAWNEQYFGPGTRLTVT.

This sequence joins TRBV19 and TRBJ2-3, with D possibly being TRBD2 (6 bases). V dropped 1 base and J dropped 0 bases, with 14 bases sitting between them. Germline values: CDR1 LNHDA, CDR2 SQIVND (reference sequence). This CDR3 comprises 17 residues. For the CDR3, the DNA is TGTGCCAGTAGTATAGGCGGCCGGGGGACTAGCACAGATACGCAGTATTTT. Translating it yields CASSIGGRGTSTDTQYF. The variable domain in full, completed from reference TRBV19 and TRBJ2-3, reads DGGITQSPKYLFRKEGQNVTLSCEQNLNHDAMYWYRQDPGQGLRLIYYSQIVNDFQKGDIAEGYSVSREKKESFPLTVTSAQKNPTAFYLCASSIGGRGTSTDTQYFGPGTRLTVL.

V gene TRBV7-9 combines with J gene TRBJ2-7, with D tentatively TRBD1 (6 bases). V lost 5 bases and J 4 bases, leaving 9 bases between the germline ends. The CDR3 length is 12 residues. Looked up from germline, CDR1 is SEHNR and CDR2 is FQNEAQ (reference sequence). The CDR3 sequence: CASSPTGYEQYF. CDR3 in DNA: TGTGCCAGCAGCCCTACAGGGTACGAGCAGTACTTC. The full variable domain, rest sourced from reference TRBV7-9 and TRBJ2-7, is DTGVSQNPRHKITKRGQNVTFRCDPISEHNRLYWYRQTLGQGPEFLTYFQNEAQLEKSRLLSDRFSAERPKGSFSTLEIQRTEQGDSAMYLCASSPTGYEQYFGPGTRLTVT.

V is TRBV30 and J is TRBJ1-6, with D possibly TRBD1 on 5 matching bases. The CDR3 totals 12 residues. Trimming shortened V by 5 bases and J by 9 bases, and 11 bases separated the two germline ends. Germline V gene data show CDR1 as GTSNPN and CDR2 as SVGIG (reference sequence). CDR3 protein: CAWRGEASPLHF. The CDR3 DNA follows: TGTGCCTGGCGAGGGGAAGCTTCACCCCTCCACTTT.

In this sample, this clone turned up once. The rearrangement joins TRBV19 to TRBJ2-7; TRBD1 matches at 8 bases. This CDR3 has 15 amino acids. With V trimmed by 5 bases and J by 1 base, 7 bases remained unmatched. Germline V gives CDR1 LNHDA, CDR2 SQIVND (reference sequence). The CDR3: CASSHRTGTSYEQYF. In DNA form, the CDR3 reads TGTGCCAGTAGTCACCGGACAGGGACTTCCTACGAGCAGTACTTC.